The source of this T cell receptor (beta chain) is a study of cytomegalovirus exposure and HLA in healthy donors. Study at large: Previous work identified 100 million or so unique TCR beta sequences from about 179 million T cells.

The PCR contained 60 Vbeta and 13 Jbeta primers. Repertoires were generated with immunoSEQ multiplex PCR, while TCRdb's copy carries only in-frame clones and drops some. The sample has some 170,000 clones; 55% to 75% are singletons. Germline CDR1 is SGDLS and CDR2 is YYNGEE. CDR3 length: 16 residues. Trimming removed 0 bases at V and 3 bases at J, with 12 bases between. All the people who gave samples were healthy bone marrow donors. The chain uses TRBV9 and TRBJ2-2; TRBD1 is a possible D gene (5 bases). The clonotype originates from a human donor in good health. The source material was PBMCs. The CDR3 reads CASSVGVRDDTGELFF. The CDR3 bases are TGTGCCAGCAGCGTAGGGGTCAGGGATGACACCGGGGAGCTGTTTTTT.